One TCR beta chain is described in this entry. What it binds is not known. This CDR3 is 14 amino acids long. Per germline, CDR1 MNHNS and CDR2 SASEGT. The J segment lost 9 bases and the V segment lost 5 bases, leaving 4 bases of the junction unmatched. The record originates from a study of a mutant IDH1 vaccine in newly diagnosed glioma. Across the study: Vaccines were begun 4-6 weeks after radiotherapy alone, or with temozolomide cycles. It was radiotherapy, temozolomide, or both that patients received previously, with most receiving both. Study outcomes and limitations: Among all patients, vaccine-induced immune responses occurred in approximately 93%. Pseudoprogression seemingly bore no relation to changes in top peripheral T cell clonotypes.

Documented time point: week 35, safety follow-up. The study gave 300 ug of mutant IDH1 20-mer peptide per vaccine dose, with topical imiquimod. Assay: immunoSEQ multiplex PCR; the TCRdb copy retains only in-frame clones and omits some. The sample lists about 69,000 clones, around 87% occurring once. The origin of this receptor is a man aged 25-45 years with glioma. The V call is TRBV6-1, the J call TRBJ1-6; the match to TRBD1 covers 10 bases. The sequences come from PBMCs, collected from a glioma patient whose treatment included an IDH1 peptide vaccine. CDR3 loop: CASSSDRGLSPLHF. The CDR3 bases are TGTGCCAGCAGTTCTGACAGGGGGCTTTCACCCCTCCACTTT.